This TCR beta chain is from a study of blood T cell repertoires in COVID-19. Across the study: The analysed material was cDNA or gDNA that came from T cells, B-cell-depleted T cells, or PBMCs.

As originally analysed: The assay estimated nucleated cells by amplifying reference gene primers. This table comes from immunoSEQ multiplex PCR, and its TCRdb copy is limited to in-frame clones, with some not included. For V, J and clone size, that table is used; D and trimming come from the DNA. The table shows roughly 130,000 clones, with about 80% occurring only once. The receptor was derived from a man aged 60-69 years with acute or convalescent COVID-19. Sequencing was carried out using peripheral blood.

The DNA of the CDR3 is TGTGCCAGCAGCCAAACTGCCCTTCACGGAGCTGAAGCTTTCTTT. This codes for CASSQTALHGAEAFF. The chain links TRBV3-1 (or the pseudogene TRBV3-2) to TRBJ1-1; D not certain. V was pared by 2 bases and J by 6 bases, with 16 bases between. Germline assignment: CDR1 LGHDT and CDR2 YNNKEL (reference sequence). This CDR3 is 15 amino acids long.